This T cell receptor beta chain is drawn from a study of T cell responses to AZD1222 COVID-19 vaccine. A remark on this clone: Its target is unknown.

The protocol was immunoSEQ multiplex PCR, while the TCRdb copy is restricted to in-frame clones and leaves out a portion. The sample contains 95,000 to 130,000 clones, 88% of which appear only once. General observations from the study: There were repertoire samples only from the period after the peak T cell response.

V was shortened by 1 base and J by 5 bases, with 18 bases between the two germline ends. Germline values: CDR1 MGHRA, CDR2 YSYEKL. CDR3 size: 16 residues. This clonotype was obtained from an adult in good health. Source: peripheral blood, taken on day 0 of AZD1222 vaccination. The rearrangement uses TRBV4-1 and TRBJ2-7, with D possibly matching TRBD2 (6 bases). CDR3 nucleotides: TGCGCCAGCAGCCAAGGTGGGGTGCGGGGTATCAACGAGCAGTACTTC. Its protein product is CASSQGGVRGINEQYF.